The 29 T cell receptor beta chains presented below share a single source sample, sequenced in a study of T cell repertoires in cytomegalovirus infection (dated by TCRdb to between 2018 and 2020). Sequencer: Illumina HiSeq 1500. TCRdb reprocessing: public reads trimmed at Q25 with fastp, clones called with MiXCR, in-frame beta chains kept. Each CDR3 protein appears once, grouped with its most common genes and DNA. The sample has approximately 89,000 distinct CDR3 sequences on record, more than 20% of them singletons. Approximately 53% of the sample belongs to the ten largest clones. The sample's treatment or condition, from its label and the paper: in vitro stimulation with specific CMV peptide epitopes to enrich CMV-specific T cells. These receptors are not linked to any known antigen. This specimen was CD8+ T cells from cultured PBMCs, taken from culture after CMV antigen stimulation. These receptors were obtained from a human donor in good health (CMV status not recorded). Some clones in this sample may be carry-over from other donors' samples.

The V call is TRBV29-1, the J call TRBJ2-1; the D gene is possibly TRBD2 (6 bases). CDR3 size: 13 residues. Trimming cost V 4 bases and J 2 bases, with 9 bases left between them. The germline V gene encodes CDR1 SQVTM and CDR2 ANQGSEA. The CDR3: CSVAGGTYNEQFF. CDR3 nucleotide sequence: TGCAGCGTTGCTGGCGGGACCTACAATGAGCAGTTCTTC.

This clonotype was detected many times. The chain has TRBV2 and TRBJ1-2, with D uncertain. The CDR3 length is 12 residues. V was clipped by 1 base and J by 5 bases, with 5 bases between them. Germline V lookup: CDR1 SNHLY, CDR2 FYNNEI. The chain's CDR3 is CASSEGAYGYTF. The CDR3, as DNA: TGTGCCAGCAGTGAAGGTGCTTATGGCTACACCTTC.

The genes are TRBV27 and TRBJ2-5, with 7 bases that match TRBD2. The trim removed 6 bases at V and 6 bases at J, leaving 7 bases unmatched. The CDR3 length is 13 residues. Germline lookup yields CDR1 MNHEY and CDR2 SMNVEV (reference sequence). The CDR3 reads CASRPSGIKTQYF. The CDR3 coding sequence is TGTGCCAGCAGGCCGAGCGGGATAAAGACCCAGTACTTC.

The chain uses TRBV2 and TRBJ2-1; no definite D call. Trimming took off 2 bases at V and 1 base at J, with 12 bases between the two ends. Germline V gene lookup returns CDR1 SNHLY and CDR2 FYNNEI. The CDR3 has 16 residues. CDR3 DNA: TGTGCCAGCAGTGAATCTATGGATTTTTCCTACAATGAGCAGTTCTTC. This codes for CASSESMDFSYNEQFF.

This clonotype was counted only a few times. CDR3 protein: CASSERGSTEAFF. The DNA for the CDR3 is TGTGCCAGTAGTGAGCGGGGTTCCACTGAAGCTTTCTTT. This chain uses TRBV19 with TRBJ1-1; D remains unclear. This CDR3 spans 13 amino acids. V was shortened by 5 bases and J by 4 bases, with 11 bases between the two germline ends. Per germline, CDR1 LNHDA and CDR2 SQIVND (reference sequence).

This clonotype was counted many times. The chain is built from TRBV27 and TRBJ2-3; 8 nucleotides agree with TRBD1. The CDR3 totals 15 residues. Trimming removed 3 bases from V and 2 bases from J; junction bases left unmatched: 4. CDR1 MNHEY and CDR2 SMNVEV come from the germline V gene (reference sequence). CDR3 nucleotide sequence: TGTGCCAGCAGTTTCGGGGACAGGTACACAGATACGCAGTATTTT. Amino acid sequence: CASSFGDRYTDTQYF.

In this sample, this clonotype turned up a few times. The V call is TRBV5-4, the J call TRBJ1-1, with D possibly being TRBD1 (5 bases). Germline V gene lookup returns CDR1 SGHNT and CDR2 YYREEE (reference sequence). V dropped 4 bases and J dropped 0 bases, with 16 bases sitting between them. The CDR3 runs to 16 residues. The CDR3 loop reads CASSELRGGLNTEAFF. The CDR3 DNA sequence: TGTGCCAGCAGCGAACTACGGGGGGGACTGAACACTGAAGCTTTCTTT.

The chain carries TRBV28 and TRBJ1-1, with TRBD1 matching over 8 bases. Unmatched junction bases numbered 4, after V lost 5 bases and J lost 5 bases. Germline V CDR1 and CDR2: MDHEN, SYDVKM. This CDR3 is 13 amino acids long. The CDR3 region is CASSDRQGTEAFF. DNA for the CDR3: TGTGCCAGCAGTGACCGACAGGGGACTGAAGCTTTCTTT.

CDR3 bases: TGTGCCAGCAGACCCGGACTAGTGAACGGGGAGCTGTTTTTT. Encoded protein: CASRPGLVNGELFF. The chain has TRBV6-5 and TRBJ2-2, with 7 bases fitting TRBD2. Germline V lookup: CDR1 MNHEY, CDR2 SVGAGI. Losses at the gene ends were 6 bases for V and 7 bases for J; bases not matched to a gene: 8. CDR3 length: 14 amino acids.

This clonotype turned up a few times. This chain connects TRBV6-2 or TRBV6-3 to TRBJ1-5, with 8 bases lining up with TRBD1. The CDR3 contains 16 residues. Trimming removed 6 bases from V and 1 base from J; junction bases left unmatched: 8. Germline-derived CDR1 and CDR2 are MNHEY and SVGEGT. This CDR3 reads CASSLGQVYSNQPQHF. The DNA of the CDR3 is TGTGCCAGCAGCTTGGGACAGGTATACAGCAATCAGCCCCAGCATTTT.

This clonotype showed up just a few times. The chain couples TRBV24-1 to TRBJ2-1; D not resolved. Germline V lookup: CDR1 KGHDR, CDR2 SFDVKD. Trimming took 3 bases from V and 0 from J, leaving 11 bases between them. This CDR3 comprises 16 residues. DNA for the CDR3: TGTGCCACCAGTGATGACGCGACCCGCTCCTACAATGAGCAGTTCTTC. Encoded protein: CATSDDATRSYNEQFF.

V and J are TRBV5-1 and TRBJ1-5; D unclear. CDR1 and CDR2 (germline): SGHRS, YFSETQ. V shed 0 bases and J shed 5 bases, with 9 bases lying between them. CDR3 length: 14 amino acids. The CDR3 DNA reads TGCGCCAGCAGCTTGGCCGGAAGAGATCAGCCCCAGCATTTT. Amino acids: CASSLAGRDQPQHF.

This clonotype was seen once. This chain connects TRBV28 to TRBJ2-1; 9 nucleotides line up with TRBD1. V shed 5 bases and J 9 bases; nucleotides not matched to a gene: 11. The CDR3 covers 15 residues. Germline V gene sequence: CDR1 MDHEN, CDR2 SYDVKM. This CDR3 reads CASSLTPGQGGEQFF. The CDR3 DNA reads as TGTGCCAGCAGTCTCACTCCGGGACAGGGTGGTGAGCAGTTCTTC.

CDR3 in DNA: TGCGCCAGCGCTCCTACCCGCAGGAACACTGAAGCTTTCTTT. Amino acid sequence: CASAPTRRNTEAFF. This chain uses TRBV5-1 with TRBJ1-1, with no clear D. Germline assignment: CDR1 SGHRS and CDR2 YFSETQ. The CDR3 spans 14 residues. V dropped 7 bases and J dropped 1 base, with 14 bases sitting between them.

This clonotype has only one observation. The chain joins TRBV15 to TRBJ2-5; 7 bases map to TRBD1. Looked up from germline, CDR1 is LNHNV and CDR2 is YYDKDF (reference sequence). J gave up 1 base and V 8 bases, and 7 bases lay outside the gene matches. This CDR3 contains 14 residues. CDR3 DNA: TGTGCCACCTATTCCCCAGGGGGCCAAGAGACCCAGTACTTC. The encoded protein is CATYSPGGQETQYF.

This clonotype was observed at least ten times. This chain joins TRBV5-6 and TRBJ1-2; no reliable D call. In germline, CDR1 is SGHDT, CDR2 YYEEEE. V was pared by 0 bases and J by 6 bases, with 15 bases between. The CDR3 has 15 amino acids. The CDR3 loop reads CASSLGPLVGHGYTF. CDR3 sequence (DNA): TGTGCCAGCAGCTTGGGACCTCTAGTAGGTCATGGCTACACCTTC.

A note on this clonotype: At one end the junction does not follow the germline gene, possibly because of a read error. The V call is TRBV7-7, the J call TRBJ1-4, with TRBD1 identical over 7 bases. The CDR3 has 16 residues. Germline CDR1 is SSHAT and CDR2 is FNYEAQ (reference sequence). The CDR3 region is CASSSDGGGINEKLFF. CDR3 nucleotide sequence: TGTGCTAGCAGCTCAGATGGAGGGGGCATTAATGAAAAACTGTTTTTT.

The rearrangement links TRBV15 to TRBJ2-2; 7 positions agree with TRBD1. The junction had 5 bases not matched to a gene; V was cut back by 3 bases and J by 4 bases. Germline CDR1 LNHNV, CDR2 YYDKDF (reference sequence). The CDR3 has 15 residues. The CDR3 bases are TGTGCCACCAGCAGGGACAGGACGGTCACCGGGGAGCTGTTTTTT. Encoded protein: CATSRDRTVTGELFF.

The V and J genes are TRBV19 and TRBJ2-2; maybe TRBD1 (5 bases). With 10 bases removed from V and 3 bases from J, the gap between germline ends came to 18 bases. The CDR3 sequence is 15 residues long. Germline V gene lookup returns CDR1 LNHDA and CDR2 SQIVND (reference sequence). In DNA form, the CDR3 reads TGTGCCACCCTCAAAGGGCAGGGTTACACCGGGGAGCTGTTTTTT. Translation: CATLKGQGYTGELFF.

This clonotype came up a few times. The J gene is TRBJ2-1, the V gene TRBV9; TRBD1 agrees at 9 bases. This CDR3 region has 15 residues. CDR1 is SGDLS and CDR2 is YYNGEE in the germline V gene. The V segment lost 3 bases and the J segment 3 bases; nucleotides outside the gene matches: 4. The CDR3, as DNA: TGTGCCAGCAGCGGCCGGGACAGGGACTACAATGAGCAGTTCTTC. As protein: CASSGRDRDYNEQFF.

This clonotype showed up many times. The genes are TRBV7-9 and TRBJ1-1; D ambiguous. Germline V gene data show CDR1 as SEHNR and CDR2 as FQNEAQ (reference sequence). Deletions cut 5 bases from V and 1 base from J, with 14 bases between. The CDR3 runs 15 residues. The CDR3 DNA sequence: TGTGCCAGCAGCCCCCGGGTGGCAGCGAACACTGAAGCTTTCTTT. This translates into CASSPRVAANTEAFF. The variable domain in full, with the rest retrieved from reference TRBV7-9 and TRBJ1-1, is DTGVSQNPRHKITKRGQNVTFRCDPISEHNRLYWYRQTLGQGPEFLTYFQNEAQLEKSRLLSDRFSAERPKGSFSTLEIQRTEQGDSAMYLCASSPRVAANTEAFFGQGTRLTVV.

DNA of the CDR3: TGTGCCAGCGCGGCTGGGGCCAACGTCCTGACTTTC. Translation gives CASAAGANVLTF. The chain employs TRBV2 and TRBJ2-6, with no clear D. Germline V gene lookup returns CDR1 SNHLY and CDR2 FYNNEI. Trimming pared 8 bases from V and 2 bases from J, leaving 4 bases between. The CDR3 loop spans 12 amino acids. Supplemented by reference TRBV2 and TRBJ2-6, the full variable domain reads EPEVTQTPSHQVTQMGQEVILRCVPISNHLYFYWYRQILGQKVEFLVSFYNNEISEKSEIFDDQFSVERPDGSNFTLKIRSTKLEDSAMYFCASAAGANVLTFGAGSRLTVL.

Many counts were recorded for this clonotype. The chain carries TRBV4-3 and TRBJ2-5; TRBD1 might be the D (6 bases). The CDR3 loop spans 17 amino acids. The V gene's germline CDR1 is LGHNA and CDR2 YSLEER. V lost 1 base to trimming and J lost 2 bases, with 17 bases between them. CDR3 sequence: CASSQGMGARIQETQYF. The CDR3, as DNA: TGCGCCAGCAGCCAAGGAATGGGGGCGCGGATACAAGAGACCCAGTACTTC.

This clonotype was counted ten times or more. This chain links TRBV7-9 with TRBJ2-5; D not certain. The CDR3 runs 11 residues. The germline V gene has CDR1 SEHNR and CDR2 FQNEAQ (reference sequence). Trimming cost V 5 bases and J 4 bases, with 5 bases left between them. CDR3 nucleotides: TGTGCCAGCAGCGCCGGAGAGACCCAGTACTTC. This translates into CASSAGETQYF. Combining the CDR3 with reference TRBV7-9 and TRBJ2-5 gives the whole variable domain DTGVSQNPRHKITKRGQNVTFRCDPISEHNRLYWYRQTLGQGPEFLTYFQNEAQLEKSRLLSDRFSAERPKGSFSTLEIQRTEQGDSAMYLCASSAGETQYFGPGTRLLVL.

This clonotype was found many times. This chain uses TRBV5-6 with TRBJ2-1; 9 positions agree with TRBD2. CDR3 length equals 19 residues. V was clipped by 3 bases and J by 4 bases; unmatched bases: 17. The germline CDR1 and CDR2 sequences are SGHDT and YYEEEE. CDR3 sequence: CASSSRVFVPSGAYNEQFF. The CDR3 bases are TGTGCCAGCAGCTCCCGGGTTTTTGTGCCTAGCGGGGCTTACAATGAGCAGTTCTTC.

This clonotype came up many times. The CDR3 here is CASSLGAGESAIYGYTF. In DNA, the CDR3 is TGTGCCAGCAGTTTAGGGGCAGGGGAGTCGGCTATCTATGGCTACACCTTC. The chain carries TRBV12-3 or TRBV12-4 and TRBJ1-2; D may be TRBD1 (6 bases). The CDR3 covers 17 residues. Deletions cut 1 base from V and 4 bases from J, with 19 bases between.

The sample holds a few counts of this clonotype. This chain joins TRBV12-3 or TRBV12-4 and TRBJ2-7; TRBD2 matches 14 bases. Trimming took 3 bases from V and 4 from J; bases not matched to a gene: 8. This CDR3 is 17 amino acids long. CDR3 protein: CASSFLGTSGRRYEQYF. The CDR3 nucleotides are TGTGCCAGCAGTTTTTTGGGGACTAGCGGGAGAAGGTACGAGCAGTACTTC.

There are a few counts of this clonotype. The V gene is TRBV24-1, the J gene TRBJ2-1; the D gene is possibly TRBD2 (5 bases). Trimming left V 3 bases short and J 5 bases short, with 13 bases between. The CDR3 loop spans 15 amino acids. Germline V gene sequence: CDR1 KGHDR, CDR2 SFDVKD. CDR3 in DNA: TGTGCCACCAGTGATGGAGGAGCCCCAGACAATGAGCAGTTCTTC. This codes for CATSDGGAPDNEQFF.

A few counts support this clonotype. This chain uses TRBV6-1 with TRBJ1-4; a weak D match, TRBD1 (6 bases). The CDR3 totals 14 residues. The germline V and J ends were trimmed by 7 bases and 10 bases, with 19 bases remaining between them. CDR1 and CDR2 (germline): MNHNS, SASEGT. The CDR3 DNA is TGTGCCAGCAATCCGGGACATCTTGGTTTAAAACTGTTTTTT. Protein sequence: CASNPGHLGLKLFF.